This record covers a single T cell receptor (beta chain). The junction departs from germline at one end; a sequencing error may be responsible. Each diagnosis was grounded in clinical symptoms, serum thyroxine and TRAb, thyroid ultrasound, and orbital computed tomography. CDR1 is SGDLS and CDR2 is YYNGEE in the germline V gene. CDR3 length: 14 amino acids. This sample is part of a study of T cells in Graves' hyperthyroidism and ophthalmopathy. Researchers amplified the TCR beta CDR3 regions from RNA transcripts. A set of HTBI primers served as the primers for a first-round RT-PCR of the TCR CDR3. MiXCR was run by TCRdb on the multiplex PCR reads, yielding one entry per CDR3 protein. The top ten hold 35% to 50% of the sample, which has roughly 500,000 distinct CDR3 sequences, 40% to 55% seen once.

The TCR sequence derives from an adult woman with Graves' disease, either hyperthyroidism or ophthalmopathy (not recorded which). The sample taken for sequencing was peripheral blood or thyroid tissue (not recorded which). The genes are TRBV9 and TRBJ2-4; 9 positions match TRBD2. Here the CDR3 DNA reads TGTGCCAGCAGCGAGGGACTAGCCAAAAACATTCAGTACTGG. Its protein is CASSEGLAKNIQYW.